These T cell receptor beta chains were read from a single sample in a study of blood T cell repertoires in COVID-19. Produced via immunoSEQ multiplex PCR; TCRdb's table is partial and in-frame only. The data contain approximately 200,000 clones, 90% of them singletons. The sample taken for sequencing was PBMCs or T cells enriched from blood (not recorded which). These receptor sequences come from a man aged 25 to 40 who had recovered from COVID-19. Each CDR3 is given with its conserved first and last residue. Each record gives: CDR3 protein, CDR3 DNA, clone size, J gene, D gene, V gene. D genes are given only for firm matches. Clone size, where shown, is once, few, many, or a class for clones that have expanded.

CASSYTNQPQHF | TGTGCCAGCAGTTACACAAATCAGCCCCAGCATTTT | . | TRBJ1-5 | . | TRBV6-2/TRBV6-3
CASSRRLAMFFF | TGTGCCAGCAGTAGGAGACTAGCGATGTTCTTCTTC | . | TRBJ2-1 | TRBD2 | TRBV12-3/TRBV12-4
CASSTRDSSYNEQFF | TGTGCCAGCAGTACACGGGATTCTTCCTACAATGAGCAGTTCTTC | . | TRBJ2-1 | . | TRBV2
CASSLGTPAETQYF | TGCGCCAGCAGCCTCGGGACACCGGCAGAGACCCAGTACTTC | . | TRBJ2-5 | . | TRBV5-1
CASSYSASGYEQYF | TGTGCCAGCAGTTACTCTGCTAGCGGGTACGAGCAGTACTTC | . | TRBJ2-7 | TRBD2 | TRBV6-5
CAWSVLQGQDEQFF | TGTGCCTGGAGTGTACTACAGGGTCAAGATGAGCAGTTCTTC | . | TRBJ2-1 | . | TRBV30
CASSQAAGYTGELFF | TGCGCCAGCAGCCAAGCGGCAGGATACACCGGGGAGCTGTTTTTT | . | TRBJ2-2 | . | TRBV4-3
CASRKGTGTSATDTQYF | TGTGCCAGCAGGAAGGGAACCGGGACTAGCGCCACAGATACGCAGTATTTT | . | TRBJ2-3 | TRBD2 | TRBV27
CATSTGVAGAYNEQFF | TGTGCCACCAGCACCGGGGTGGCGGGGGCATACAATGAGCAGTTCTTC | . | TRBJ2-1 | . | TRBV15
CASSLVGRGAYTGELFF | TGTGCCAGCAGCTTAGTCGGCAGGGGGGCCTACACCGGGGAGCTGTTTTTT | . | TRBJ2-2 | . | TRBV7-9
CASSNTGSGGYTF | TGTGCCAGCAGTAATACAGGGTCGGGTGGCTACACCTTC | . | TRBJ1-2 | . | TRBV28
CATQTTGPNQPQHF | TGTGCCACCCAAACCACAGGGCCCAATCAGCCCCAGCATTTT | . | TRBJ1-5 | . | TRBV24-1
CASSQRGLRDNEQFF | TGCGCCAGCAGCCAGAGGGGACTACGGGACAATGAGCAGTTCTTC | . | TRBJ2-1 | TRBD2 | TRBV4-3
CASSLSLRGGLAGGGEQFF | TGCGCCAGCAGCTTGTCACTAAGGGGTGGACTAGCGGGGGGTGGTGAGCAGTTCTTC | . | TRBJ2-1 | TRBD2 | TRBV5-1
CASSQDGGRSNGYTF | TGTGCCAGCAGCCAAGATGGTGGCAGGTCGAATGGCTACACCTTC | . | TRBJ1-2 | . | TRBV3-1/TRBV3-2
CASSSIGAGNHNSPLHF | TGTGCCAGCAGCTCCATAGGGGCAGGGAACCATAATTCACCCCTCCACTTT | . | TRBJ1-6 | . | TRBV7-9
CATRGGNTGELFF | TGTGCCACCAGAGGAGGAAACACCGGGGAGCTGTTTTTT | . | TRBJ2-2 | . | TRBV24-1
CASSPRDKTGVYGYTF | TGTGCCAGCTCACCAAGGGATAAAACAGGGGTGTATGGCTACACCTTC | once | TRBJ1-2 | TRBD1 | TRBV18
CASSQGTGRNYGYTF | TGTGCCAGCAGCCAAGGGACAGGGAGAAACTATGGCTACACCTTC | . | TRBJ1-2 | TRBD1 | TRBV14
CASSPRQGAGVNTGELFF | TGTGCCAGCTCACCGCGCCAGGGCGCGGGGGTTAACACCGGGGAGCTGTTTTTT | . | TRBJ2-2 | TRBD2 | TRBV18
CASSITGEASGNTIYF | TGTGCCAGTAGCATCACAGGGGAAGCCTCTGGAAACACCATATATTTT | . | TRBJ1-3 | TRBD1 | TRBV19
CASSYSMRTSGYNEQFF | TGTGCCAGCAGTTACTCGATGCGGACTAGCGGATACAATGAGCAGTTCTTC | . | TRBJ2-1 | TRBD2 | TRBV6-2/TRBV6-3
CASSLGDTTREAFF | TGTGCCAGCAGTCTAGGGGACACTACAAGAGAAGCTTTCTTT | . | TRBJ1-1 | . | TRBV27
CASSRLETDEQYF | TGTGCCAGCAGTAGACTAGAGACCGACGAGCAGTACTTC | . | TRBJ2-7 | . | TRBV6-5
CASSVPGLGSYEQYF | TGTGCCAGTAGTGTACCGGGACTAGGATCCTACGAGCAGTACTTC | . | TRBJ2-7 | TRBD2 | TRBV19
CASSYSNGYGYTF | TGTGCCAGCAGTTACTCGAACGGCTATGGCTACACCTTC | . | TRBJ1-2 | . | TRBV6-5
CASSPPASRETQYF | TGTGCCAGCAGCCCTCCGGCTAGCCGTGAGACCCAGTACTTC | once | TRBJ2-5 | . | TRBV11-2
CASSYPPSTANYGYTF | TGTGCCAGCAGTTACCCCCCCTCGACAGCTAACTATGGCTACACCTTC | . | TRBJ1-2 | . | TRBV6-2/TRBV6-3
CASRKGAEGANVLTF | TGTGCCAGTAGGAAAGGGGCGGAGGGGGCCAACGTCCTGACTTTC | . | TRBJ2-6 | . | TRBV19
CASSEGSYNEQFF | TGCGCCAGCAGCGAAGGGAGCTACAATGAGCAGTTCTTC | . | TRBJ2-1 | . | TRBV4-3
CASSIAGDTDTQYF | TGTGCCAGTAGTATAGCGGGAGACACAGATACGCAGTATTTT | . | TRBJ2-3 | . | TRBV19
CASSRFERGWGQETQYF | TGTGCCAGTAGTAGGTTTGAGAGGGGGTGGGGACAAGAGACCCAGTACTTC | . | TRBJ2-5 | . | TRBV19
CASSLGPYNEQFF | TGCGCCAGCAGCTTGGGGCCCTACAATGAGCAGTTCTTC | . | TRBJ2-1 | . | TRBV5-1
CASSLAPEDYNEQFF | TGCGCCAGCAGCTTGGCCCCGGAGGACTACAATGAGCAGTTCTTC | . | TRBJ2-1 | . | TRBV5-1
CASSLGGLRTEAFF | TGTGCCAGCAGCTTAGGAGGGCTGAGGACTGAAGCTTTCTTT | once | TRBJ1-1 | . | TRBV11-2
CSAKIQGLIPSTTNEKLFF | TGCAGCGCCAAAATACAGGGGCTAATCCCATCCACAACTAATGAAAAACTGTTTTTT | . | TRBJ1-4 | TRBD1 | TRBV29-1
CASSPLPVLSSETQYF | TGTGCCAGCAGCCCACTACCTGTACTGAGCTCGGAGACCCAGTACTTC | . | TRBJ2-5 | . | TRBV7-8
CASSRQGDEQYF | TGTGCCAGCTCACGCCAAGGGGACGAGCAGTACTTC | . | TRBJ2-7 | . | TRBV18
CASRQQIAGQQYF | TGTGCCAGCAGGCAACAAATAGCGGGACAGCAGTACTTC | . | TRBJ2-7 | TRBD2 | TRBV2
CASSLWDRVIYSNQPQHF | TGTGCCAGCAGCCTATGGGACAGGGTAATCTATAGCAATCAGCCCCAGCATTTT | . | TRBJ1-5 | . | TRBV21-1
CASSQEATGTGNTIYF | TGTGCCAGCAGCCAAGAAGCTACAGGGACGGGAAACACCATATATTTT | . | TRBJ1-3 | . | TRBV4-2
CASSIDRELYNEQFF | TGTGCCAGTAGTATCGACAGAGAACTCTACAATGAGCAGTTCTTC | once | TRBJ2-1 | . | TRBV19
CASSQEGASYNSPLHF | TGTGCCAGCAGCCAAGAGGGGGCCTCCTATAATTCACCCCTCCACTTT | once | TRBJ1-6 | . | TRBV14
CASSLRDRQETQYF | TGTGCCAGCAGCTTGAGGGACAGACAAGAGACCCAGTACTTC | . | TRBJ2-5 | TRBD1 | TRBV5-4
CASSRGGESYNEQFF | TGTGCCAGCAGCCGAGGGGGAGAGTCCTACAATGAGCAGTTCTTC | . | TRBJ2-1 | . | TRBV27
CASSLRWTSSSYNEQFF | TGTGCCAGCAGCTTACGCTGGACTAGCAGTTCCTACAATGAGCAGTTCTTC | . | TRBJ2-1 | TRBD2 | TRBV7-9